This T cell receptor (beta chain) was captured by sequencing in a study of T cells in Graves' hyperthyroidism and ophthalmopathy. Amplification targeted TCR beta CDR3 regions from RNA transcripts. An initial round of RT-PCR targeting the TCR CDR3 relied on the HTBI primer set. Each CDR3 protein is one row after TCRdb ran MiXCR on the multiplex PCR reads. This sample carries under 350,000 distinct CDR3 sequences, about 20% of them seen once, and the ten largest clones take around 50%. CDR1 and CDR2 (germline): MNHEY, SVGAGI. V was pared by 0 bases and J by 4 bases, with 9 bases between. The CDR3 is 14 amino acids.

The J gene is TRBJ1-2, the V gene TRBV6-5; D is possibly TRBD1 (6 bases). The source material was blood. The receptor was isolated from a woman between 50 and 59 years old with Graves' hyperthyroidism. For the CDR3, the DNA is TGTGCCAGCAGTTACTCAGCAGGGGCCTATGGCTACACCTTC. Amino acids: CASSYSAGAYGYTF.